The next 22 T cell receptor beta chains were all read from a single sample in a study of T-cell reconstitution after alpha-beta-depleted transplantation in children. Unique molecular identifiers were used in preparing the TCRbeta library. TCRdb reprocessed the PCR reads via MiXCR and lists one record per CDR3 protein. The sample lists about 400,000 distinct CDR3 sequences, 15% to 20% occurring once. The source material was PBMCs, mostly from graft donor cells, sampled 360 days after TCRalphabeta/CD19-depleted stem cell transplant. These TCRs come from a boy younger than two who had a stem cell transplant for Wiskott-Aldrich syndrome, so the T cells may come from the graft donor.

This clonotype occurred a few times. The rearrangement links TRBV4-3 to TRBJ2-1; D unclear. Germline CDR1 reads LGHNA; CDR2 reads YSLEER. V was clipped by 0 bases and J by 6 bases, with 15 bases between them. This CDR3 is 16 amino acids long. In DNA, the CDR3 is TGCGCCAGCAGCCAAGACGACACAATCTGGGCCAATGAGCAGTTCTTC. Protein: CASSQDDTIWANEQFF.

Only a few counts were recorded for this clonotype. The chain is built from TRBV6-1 and TRBJ1-6, with 11 positions matching TRBD1. The CDR3 totals 16 residues. With 7 bases clipped from V and 7 bases from J, the junction kept 9 bases outside the gene matches. Germline CDR1 and CDR2: MNHNS and SASEGT. The CDR3: CASKGQGALGNSPLHF. The CDR3 DNA follows: TGTGCCAGCAAAGGACAGGGGGCTTTAGGAAATTCACCCCTCCACTTT.

This clonotype was counted at least ten times. J is TRBJ2-5 and V is TRBV7-9; TRBD2 might be the D (5 bases). The J call is doubtful: the DNA matches TRBJ2-3 better. Germline V CDR1 and CDR2: SEHNR, FQNEAQ (reference sequence). This CDR3 is built from 11 residues. CDR3 amino acids: CASSFRGTQYF. CDR3 coding DNA: TGTGCCAGCAGCTTCCGGGGTACGCAGTATTTT.

The genes are TRBV29-1 and TRBJ1-2; D possibly corresponds to TRBD1 (6 bases). The CDR3 length is 13 residues. Germline V gene sequence: CDR1 SQVTM, CDR2 ANQGSEA. The germline V and J ends were trimmed by 5 bases and 0 bases, with 10 bases remaining between them. The CDR3 is CSVSQGTNYGYTF. For the CDR3, the DNA is TGCAGCGTTTCCCAGGGGACTAACTATGGCTACACCTTC.

This clonotype came up a few times. V and J are TRBV4-2 and TRBJ1-3; D is ambiguous. V was pared by 1 base and J by 0 bases, with 13 bases between. The length of the CDR3 is 17 residues. Germline lookup yields CDR1 LGHNA and CDR2 YNFKEQ. The CDR3 loop reads CASSQASGGSSGNTIYF. CDR3 sequence (DNA): TGTGCCAGCAGCCAAGCTTCCGGAGGGAGCTCTGGAAACACCATATATTTT.

This clonotype came up a few times. V gene TRBV7-2 combines with J gene TRBJ1-1; D call uncertain. There are 13 residues in the CDR3. Trimming removed 5 bases at V and 4 bases at J, with 11 bases between. Germline assignment: CDR1 SGHTA and CDR2 FQGNSA. The DNA for the CDR3 is TGTGCCAGCAGCAGCCGGACTTTCACTGAAGCTTTCTTT. Translated, it gives CASSSRTFTEAFF.

This sequence joins TRBV12-3 or TRBV12-4 and TRBJ2-3; 13 positions match TRBD2. V lost 6 bases to trimming and J lost 4 bases; unmatched junction nucleotides: 10. CDR3 length equals 17 residues. The CDR3 nucleotides read TGTGCCAGCAGGCCCATAAGGACTAGCGGGAGATCAGATACGCAGTATTTT. Amino acid sequence: CASRPIRTSGRSDTQYF.

In its sample, this clonotype was seen once. J is TRBJ2-3 and V is TRBV7-2; no clear D gene. This CDR3 is 16 amino acids long. Germline CDR1 reads SGHTA; CDR2 reads FQGNSA. V dropped 0 bases and J dropped 0 bases, with 10 bases sitting between them. The chain's CDR3 is CASSLAVSSSTDTQYF. DNA for the CDR3: TGTGCCAGCAGCTTAGCGGTCAGCTCTAGCACAGATACGCAGTATTTT.

The rearrangement joins TRBV4-3 to TRBJ2-7; the match to TRBD1 covers 9 bases. V was clipped by 0 bases and J by 3 bases; unmatched bases: 6. This CDR3 is 16 amino acids long. Per germline, CDR1 LGHNA and CDR2 YSLEER. The CDR3 DNA reads as TGCGCCAGCAGCCAAGATGCAACAGGGGGCAGCTACGAGCAGTACTTC. This translates into CASSQDATGGSYEQYF.

The rearrangement links TRBV10-3 to TRBJ1-2; 7 bases match TRBD1. The ends lost 1 base at V and 4 bases at J; junction bases unmatched: 0. The CDR3 loop spans 13 amino acids. The germline V gene encodes CDR1 ENHRY and CDR2 SYGVKD. The CDR3 is CAISEWDSYGYTF. CDR3 bases: TGTGCCATCAGTGAGTGGGACAGCTATGGCTACACCTTC.

The rearrangement joins TRBV11-2 to TRBJ2-7; D is perhaps TRBD1 (6 bases). CDR3 length: 18 residues. Germline CDR1 SGHAT, CDR2 FQNNGV. Trimming left V 5 bases short and J 1 base short, with 24 bases between. The CDR3 sequence: CASSPLWRTGPLSYEQYF. DNA for the CDR3: TGTGCCAGCAGCCCCCTATGGCGCACAGGGCCCCTATCCTACGAGCAGTACTTC. Full variable domain (remainder filled in from reference TRBV11-2 and TRBJ2-7): EAGVAQSPRYKIIEKRQSVAFWCNPISGHATLYWYQQILGQGPKLLIQFQNNGVVDDSQLPKDRFSAERLKGVDSTLKIQPAKLEDSAVYLCASSPLWRTGPLSYEQYFGPGTRLTVT.

This clonotype has only a few counts. The chain combines TRBV4-1 with TRBJ2-6; 7 bases are a match to TRBD1. Germline loops: CDR1 MGHRA, CDR2 YSYEKL. J lost 4 bases, V lost 4 bases, and 7 bases had no gene match. The length of the CDR3 is 16 residues. The CDR3 here is CASSPEQGLGANVLTF. The CDR3 nucleotides read TGCGCCAGCAGCCCTGAACAGGGGTTAGGGGCCAACGTCCTGACTTTC.

This clonotype turned up a few times. CDR3 bases: TGTGCCAGCAGCCCACAGGGTTCTCTAGCCAAAAACATTCAGTACTTC. Its translation: CASSPQGSLAKNIQYF. The chain is built from TRBV3-1 and TRBJ2-4, with D perhaps TRBD1 (6 bases). CDR1 and CDR2 (germline): LGHDT, YNNKEL (reference sequence). This CDR3 contains 16 residues. V shed 4 bases and J shed 0 bases, with 13 bases lying between them.

This clonotype showed up many times. The rearrangement joins TRBV20-1 to TRBJ1-4; possible D gene TRBD1, 5 bases. V dropped 5 bases and J dropped 0 bases, with 13 bases sitting between them. CDR1 is DFQATT, CDR2 SNEGSKA, per germline (reference sequence). This CDR3 has 15 residues. The CDR3: CSARSGTSTNEKLFF. CDR3 coding DNA: TGCAGTGCTCGAAGCGGGACTTCAACTAATGAAAAACTGTTTTTT.

This chain connects TRBV9 to TRBJ2-1, with a possible D match to TRBD1 (6 bases). The CDR3 has 15 amino acids. Trimming left V 0 bases short and J 6 bases short, with 13 bases between. Germline CDR1 and CDR2: SGDLS and YYNGEE. CDR3 amino acids: CASSVGGTLVNEQFF. The CDR3 DNA reads TGTGCCAGCAGCGTAGGGGGGACACTTGTCAATGAGCAGTTCTTC.

This clonotype was counted a few times. DNA of the CDR3: TGTGCCAGCAGCTTAGCCGAGGGGGGAAGAGAGCAGTACTTC. The encoded protein is CASSLAEGGREQYF. This chain joins TRBV7-9 and TRBJ2-7; the D gene could be TRBD1 or TRBD2 (6 bases each). Per the germline V gene, CDR1 is SEHNR and CDR2 is FQNEAQ (reference sequence). The length of the CDR3 is 14 residues. V lost 0 bases and J lost 7, with 13 bases in between.

The chain has TRBV25-1 and TRBJ2-5; maybe TRBD1 (5 bases). CDR3 length: 13 residues. CDR1 is MGHDK, CDR2 SYGVNS, per germline. The V end lost 4 bases, the J end lost 3 bases, and 9 bases lay between the germline ends. The DNA for the CDR3 is TGTGCCAGCAGTGGGGCAGGGAAAGAGACCCAGTACTTC. Amino acids: CASSGAGKETQYF.

This clonotype came up a few times. This rearrangement joins TRBV2 to TRBJ2-1; D is perhaps TRBD1 (6 bases). This CDR3 comprises 15 residues. Per germline, CDR1 SNHLY and CDR2 FYNNEI. V was clipped by 1 base and J by 4 bases, with 11 bases between them. The CDR3 DNA reads TGTGCCAGCAGTGAAGGGGGGCTAGGGTACAATGAGCAGTTCTTC. Amino acids: CASSEGGLGYNEQFF.

V gene TRBV7-9 combines with J gene TRBJ2-7; 8 nucleotides line up with TRBD1. Looked up from germline, CDR1 is SEHNR and CDR2 is FQNEAQ (reference sequence). This CDR3 has 15 amino acids. The ends lost 5 bases at V and 1 base at J; junction bases unmatched: 7. The CDR3 sequence: CASSRRQGYSYEQYF. The CDR3 DNA reads as TGTGCCAGCAGCCGGAGACAGGGGTATTCCTACGAGCAGTACTTC. Based on the CDR3 plus reference TRBV7-9 and TRBJ2-7, the full variable domain is DTGVSQNPRHKITKRGQNVTFRCDPISEHNRLYWYRQTLGQGPEFLTYFQNEAQLEKSRLLSDRFSAERPKGSFSTLEIQRTEQGDSAMYLCASSRRQGYSYEQYFGPGTRLTVT.

This clonotype showed up just once. This rearrangement joins TRBV7-2 to TRBJ2-5; 9 bases agree with TRBD2. CDR1 and CDR2 (germline): SGHTA, FQGNSA. CDR3 length: 13 amino acids. Trimming removed 1 base from V and 12 bases from J; junction bases left unmatched: 6. CDR3 residues: CASSLGSSGAKYF. CDR3 DNA: TGTGCCAGCAGCTTAGGTTCTAGCGGGGCGAAGTACTTC.

This clonotype was seen just once. V and J are TRBV30 and TRBJ2-6; no clear D gene. The CDR3 has 13 residues. CDR1 GTSNPN and CDR2 SVGIG come from the germline V gene (reference sequence). V was shortened by 8 bases and J by 0 bases, with 8 bases between the two germline ends. Here the CDR3 DNA reads TGTGCCCGTCGACCCTCTGGGGCCAACGTCCTGACTTTC. Translated, it gives CARRPSGANVLTF.

The gene calls are TRBV15 and TRBJ2-6; D remains unclear. V was clipped by 2 bases and J by 3 bases, with 14 bases between them. The germline V gene has CDR1 LNHNV and CDR2 YYDKDF (reference sequence). The CDR3 extends over 17 amino acids. CDR3 bases: TGTGCCACCAGCAGACCGACTGGCGATGGTGGGGCCAACGTCCTGACTTTC. Translation: CATSRPTGDGGANVLTF.